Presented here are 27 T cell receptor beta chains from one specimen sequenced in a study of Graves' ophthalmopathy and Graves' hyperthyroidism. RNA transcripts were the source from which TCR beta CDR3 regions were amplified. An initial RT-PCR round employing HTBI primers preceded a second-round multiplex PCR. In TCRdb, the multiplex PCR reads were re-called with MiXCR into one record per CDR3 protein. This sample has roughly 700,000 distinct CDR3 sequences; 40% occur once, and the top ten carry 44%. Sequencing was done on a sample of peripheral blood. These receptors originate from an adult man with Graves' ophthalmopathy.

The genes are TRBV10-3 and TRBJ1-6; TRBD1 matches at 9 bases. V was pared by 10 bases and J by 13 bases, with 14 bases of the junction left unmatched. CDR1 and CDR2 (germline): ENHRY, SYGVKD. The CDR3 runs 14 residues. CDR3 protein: CASRRTGELEPLHF. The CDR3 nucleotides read TGTGCCAGCAGACGGACAGGGGAACTGGAGCCCCTCCACTTT.

CDR3 nucleotide sequence: TGTGCCAGCAGCCCCCCCCCCCTCCAAAATCCCGACCAGTACTTC. Its protein is CASSPPPLQNPDQYF. The V gene is TRBV7-9, the J gene TRBJ2-5; D gene uncertain. This CDR3 contains 15 residues. V shed 5 bases and J shed 10 bases, with 23 bases lying between them. The germline gives CDR1 SEHNR, CDR2 FQNEAQ (reference sequence).

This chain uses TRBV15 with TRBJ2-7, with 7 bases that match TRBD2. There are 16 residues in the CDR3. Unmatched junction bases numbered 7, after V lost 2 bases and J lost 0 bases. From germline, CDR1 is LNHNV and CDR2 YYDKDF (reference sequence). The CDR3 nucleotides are TGTGCCACCAGCAGATTAGAGCGGGGCAGCTCCTACGAGCAGTACTTC. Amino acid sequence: CATSRLERGSSYEQYF.

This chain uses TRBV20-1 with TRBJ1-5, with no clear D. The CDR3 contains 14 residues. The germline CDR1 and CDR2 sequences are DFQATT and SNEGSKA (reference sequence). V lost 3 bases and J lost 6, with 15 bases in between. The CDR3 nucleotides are TGCAGTGCTAGTTTTTCGGTGCAGTCTCAGCCCCAGCATTTT. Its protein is CSASFSVQSQPQHF.

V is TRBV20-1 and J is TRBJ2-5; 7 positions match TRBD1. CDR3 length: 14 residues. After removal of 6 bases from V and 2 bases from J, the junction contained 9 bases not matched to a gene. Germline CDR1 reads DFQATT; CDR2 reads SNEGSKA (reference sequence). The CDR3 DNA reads TGCAGTGCCAGTCGGGACAGTATGCAAGAGACCCAGTACTTC. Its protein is CSASRDSMQETQYF.

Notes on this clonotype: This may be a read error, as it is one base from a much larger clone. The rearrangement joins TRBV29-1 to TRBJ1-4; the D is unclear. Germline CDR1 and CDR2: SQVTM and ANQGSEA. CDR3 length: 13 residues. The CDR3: CSVEEGAGEKLLF. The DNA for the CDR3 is TGCAGCGTTGAAGAGGGAGCTGGTGAAAAACTGCTTTTT.

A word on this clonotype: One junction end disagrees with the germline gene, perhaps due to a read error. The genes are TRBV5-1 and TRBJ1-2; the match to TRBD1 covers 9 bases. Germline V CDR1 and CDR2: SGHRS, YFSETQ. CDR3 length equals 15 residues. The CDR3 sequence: CASSLDRGGIYGYTF. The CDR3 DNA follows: TGTGCCAGCAGCTTGGACAGGGGAGGGATCTATGGCTACACCTTC.

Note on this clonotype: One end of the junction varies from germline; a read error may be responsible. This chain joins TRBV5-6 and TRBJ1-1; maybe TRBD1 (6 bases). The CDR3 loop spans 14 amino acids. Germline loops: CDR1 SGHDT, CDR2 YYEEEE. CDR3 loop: CASTLGAGSGETFF. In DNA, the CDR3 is TGTGCCAGCACCCTGGGGGCAGGGTCCGGTGAAACTTTCTTT.

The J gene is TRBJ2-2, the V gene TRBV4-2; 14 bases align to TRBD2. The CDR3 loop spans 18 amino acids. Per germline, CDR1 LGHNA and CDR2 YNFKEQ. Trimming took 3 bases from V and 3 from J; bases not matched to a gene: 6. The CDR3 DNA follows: TGTGCCAGCAGCCAGGGGACTAGCGGGAGAGCCGACACCGGGGAGCTGTTTTTT. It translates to CASSQGTSGRADTGELFF.

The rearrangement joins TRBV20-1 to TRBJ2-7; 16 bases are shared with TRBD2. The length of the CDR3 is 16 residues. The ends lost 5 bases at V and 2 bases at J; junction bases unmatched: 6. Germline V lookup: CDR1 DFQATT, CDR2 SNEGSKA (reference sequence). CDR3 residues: CSAVGTSGRAAYEQYF. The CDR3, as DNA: TGCAGTGCTGTTGGGACTAGCGGGAGGGCGGCCTACGAGCAGTACTTC.

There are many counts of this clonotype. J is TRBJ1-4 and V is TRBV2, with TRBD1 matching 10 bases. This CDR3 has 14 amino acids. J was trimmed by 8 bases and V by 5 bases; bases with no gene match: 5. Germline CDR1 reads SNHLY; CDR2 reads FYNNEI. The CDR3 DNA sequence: TGTGCCAGCAGTTGGACAGGGGGTGTAGAAAAACTGTTTTTT. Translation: CASSWTGGVEKLFF.

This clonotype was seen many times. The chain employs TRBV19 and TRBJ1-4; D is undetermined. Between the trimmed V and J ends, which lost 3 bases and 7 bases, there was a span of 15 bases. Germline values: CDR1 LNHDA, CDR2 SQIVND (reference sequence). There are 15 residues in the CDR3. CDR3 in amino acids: CASSIQRISSEKLFF. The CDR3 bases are TGTGCCAGTAGTATCCAGCGCATATCTAGTGAAAAACTGTTTTTT.

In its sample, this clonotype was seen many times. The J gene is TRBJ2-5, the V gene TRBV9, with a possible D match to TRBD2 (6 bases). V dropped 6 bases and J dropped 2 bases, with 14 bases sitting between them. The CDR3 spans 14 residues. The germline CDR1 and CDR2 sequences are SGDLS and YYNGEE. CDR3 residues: CASTGGPEQETQYF. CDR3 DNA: TGTGCCAGCACCGGAGGGCCGGAGCAAGAGACCCAGTACTTC.

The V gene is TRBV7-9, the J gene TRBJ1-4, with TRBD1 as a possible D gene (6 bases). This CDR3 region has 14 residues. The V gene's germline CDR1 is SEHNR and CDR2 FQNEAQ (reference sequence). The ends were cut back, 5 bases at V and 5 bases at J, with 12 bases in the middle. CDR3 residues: CASSLPGQNEKLFF. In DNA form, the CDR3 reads TGTGCCAGCAGCCTTCCGGGACAAAATGAAAAACTGTTTTTT.

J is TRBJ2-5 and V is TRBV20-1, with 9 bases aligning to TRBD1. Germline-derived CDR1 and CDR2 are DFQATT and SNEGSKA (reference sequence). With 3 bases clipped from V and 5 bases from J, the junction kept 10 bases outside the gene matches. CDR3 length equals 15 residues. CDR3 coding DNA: TGCAGTGCTAGCCCGGAACAGGGGGCTTGGGAGACCCAGTACTTC. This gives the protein CSASPEQGAWETQYF.

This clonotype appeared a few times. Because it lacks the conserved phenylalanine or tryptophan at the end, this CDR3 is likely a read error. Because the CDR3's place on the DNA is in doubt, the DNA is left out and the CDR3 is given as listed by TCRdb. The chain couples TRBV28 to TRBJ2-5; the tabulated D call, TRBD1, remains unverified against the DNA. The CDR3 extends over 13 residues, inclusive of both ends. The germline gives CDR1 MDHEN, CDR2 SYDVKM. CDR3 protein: CASSPMRVSPTPL.

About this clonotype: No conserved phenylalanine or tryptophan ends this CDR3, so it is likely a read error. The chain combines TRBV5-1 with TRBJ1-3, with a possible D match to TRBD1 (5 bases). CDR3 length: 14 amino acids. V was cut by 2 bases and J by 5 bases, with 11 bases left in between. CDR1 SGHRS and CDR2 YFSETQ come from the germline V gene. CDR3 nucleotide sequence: TGCGCCAGCAGCTTTAGGGGAAGTCGAAACACCATATATTTG. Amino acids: CASSFRGSRNTIYL.

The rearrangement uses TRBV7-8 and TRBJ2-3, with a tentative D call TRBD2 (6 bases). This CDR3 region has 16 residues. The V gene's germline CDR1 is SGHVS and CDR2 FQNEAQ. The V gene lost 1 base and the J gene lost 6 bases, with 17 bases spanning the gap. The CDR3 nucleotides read TGTGCCAGCAGCTTAGGGGTCATCGGGAGAGTCGATACGCAGTATTTT. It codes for CASSLGVIGRVDTQYF.

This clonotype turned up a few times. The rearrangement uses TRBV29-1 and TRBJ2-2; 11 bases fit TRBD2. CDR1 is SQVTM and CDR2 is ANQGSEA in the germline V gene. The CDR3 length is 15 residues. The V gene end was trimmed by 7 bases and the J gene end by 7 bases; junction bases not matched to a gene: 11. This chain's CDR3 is CSARLAGFYSGELFF. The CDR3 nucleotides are TGCAGCGCCCGACTAGCGGGATTTTACAGCGGGGAGCTGTTTTTT.

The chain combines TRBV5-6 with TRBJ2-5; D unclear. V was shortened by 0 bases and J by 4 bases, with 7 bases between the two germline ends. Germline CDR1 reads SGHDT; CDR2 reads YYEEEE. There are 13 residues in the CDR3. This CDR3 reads CASSLATTETQYF. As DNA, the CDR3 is TGTGCCAGCAGCTTGGCCACAACAGAGACCCAGTACTTC.

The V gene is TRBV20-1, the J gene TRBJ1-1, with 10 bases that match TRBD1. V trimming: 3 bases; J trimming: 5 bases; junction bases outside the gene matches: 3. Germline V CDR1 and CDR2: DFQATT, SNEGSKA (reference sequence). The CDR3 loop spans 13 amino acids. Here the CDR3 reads CSARGQGRTEAFF. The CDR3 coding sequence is TGCAGTGCTAGGGGACAGGGGCGGACTGAAGCTTTCTTT.

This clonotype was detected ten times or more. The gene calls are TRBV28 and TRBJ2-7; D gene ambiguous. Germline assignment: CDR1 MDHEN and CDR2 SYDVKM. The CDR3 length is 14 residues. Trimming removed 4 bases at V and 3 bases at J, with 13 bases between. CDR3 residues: CASSSPDSYYEQYF. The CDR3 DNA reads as TGTGCCAGCAGTTCCCCCGACTCCTACTACGAGCAGTACTTC.

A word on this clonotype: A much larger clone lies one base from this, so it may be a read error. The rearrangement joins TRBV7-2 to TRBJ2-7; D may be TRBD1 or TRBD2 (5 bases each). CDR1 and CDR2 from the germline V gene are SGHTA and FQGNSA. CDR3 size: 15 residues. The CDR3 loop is CVSSTWTPGGGEQYF. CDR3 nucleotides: TGTGTCAGCAGCACATGGACGCCTGGGGGTGGGGAGCAGTACTTC.

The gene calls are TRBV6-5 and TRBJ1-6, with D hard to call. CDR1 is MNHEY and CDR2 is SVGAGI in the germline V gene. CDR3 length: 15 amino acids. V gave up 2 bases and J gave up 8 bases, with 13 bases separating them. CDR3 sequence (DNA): TGTGCCAGCAGTTACGGATGGATGCCAGATTCACCCCTCCACTTT. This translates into CASSYGWMPDSPLHF.

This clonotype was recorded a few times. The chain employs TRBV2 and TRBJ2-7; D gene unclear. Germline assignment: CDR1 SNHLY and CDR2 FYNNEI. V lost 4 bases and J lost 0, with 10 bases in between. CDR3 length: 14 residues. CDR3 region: CASSVEHLSYEQYF. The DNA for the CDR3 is TGTGCCAGCAGTGTCGAACACCTCTCCTACGAGCAGTACTTC.

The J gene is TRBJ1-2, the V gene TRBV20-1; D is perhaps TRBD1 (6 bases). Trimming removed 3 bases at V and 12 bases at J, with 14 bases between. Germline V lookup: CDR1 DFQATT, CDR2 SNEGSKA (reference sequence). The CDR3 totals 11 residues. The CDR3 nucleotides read TGCAGTGCTAGTAGGGGGAGAAGCAACACCTTC. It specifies CSASRGRSNTF.

CDR3 sequence reads: CASSEVTGGETQYF. The CDR3 bases are TGTGCCAGCAGTGAAGTGACAGGGGGAGAGACCCAGTACTTC. This chain uses TRBV2 with TRBJ2-5; 9 bases align to TRBD1. V gave up 1 base and J gave up 4 bases; unmatched junction bases: 1. Germline loops: CDR1 SNHLY, CDR2 FYNNEI. CDR3 length: 14 residues.